These T cell receptor beta chains were read from a single sample in a study of T cell responses to AZD1222 COVID-19 vaccine. The repertoire was sequenced with immunoSEQ multiplex PCR; TCRdb's copy has only in-frame clones and lacks some. The sample lists 90,000 to 110,000 clones; approximately 88% were seen once. Specimen: peripheral blood, collected on day 0 of AZD1222 vaccination. The receptors originated from an adult in good health. Each CDR3 is given with its conserved first and last residue. Each record gives: V gene, J gene, clone size, D gene, CDR3 DNA, CDR3 protein. D genes are given only for firm matches. The size entry is marked missing in some rows and otherwise reads once, few, many or a size class.

>TRBV27|TRBJ1-1|-|TRBD1
TGTGCCAGCAGCCCTACTTTCCAGGGGGCGATGAACACTGAAGCTTTCTTT
CASSPTFQGAMNTEAFF
>TRBV4-3|TRBJ2-2|-|TRBD1
TGCGCCAGCAGCCTCACAGGGGCCTGGGCCGGGGAGCTGTTTTTT
CASSLTGAWAGELFF
>TRBV5-1|TRBJ1-1|-|TRBD1
TGCGCCAGCAGGCCGCAGGGGACAGGGAACACTGAAGCTTTCTTT
CASRPQGTGNTEAFF
>TRBV5-4|TRBJ2-7|-|-
TGTGCCAGCAGCTTGGACAGGTACGAGCAGTACTTC
CASSLDRYEQYF
>TRBV6-1|TRBJ1-1|-|-
TGTGCCAGCAGTGAAAAGGGCCACACTGAAGCTTTCTTT
CASSEKGHTEAFF
>TRBV5-4|TRBJ2-2|once|TRBD2
TGTGCCAGCGCGCGGGGGAGGAACACCGGGGAGCTGTTTTTT
CASARGRNTGELFF
>TRBV4-2|TRBJ2-7|once|-
TGTGCCAGCAGCCCCCCAGCGACTCCGCTTCGCTACGAGCAGTACTTC
CASSPPATPLRYEQYF
>TRBV24-1|TRBJ2-3|-|TRBD1
TGTGCCACCAGTGATACAGGGGACCTTTATAGCACAGATACGCAGTATTTT
CATSDTGDLYSTDTQYF
>TRBV28|TRBJ1-4|-|-
TGTGCCAGCAGTTCGGGAAATGAAAAACTGTTTTTT
CASSSGNEKLFF
>TRBV4-2|TRBJ2-3|once|-
TGTGCCAGCAGCCCCCGGGACTCCACAGATACGCAGTATTTT
CASSPRDSTDTQYF
>TRBV6-1|TRBJ2-7|-|-
TGTGCCAGCAGTGAGACTGGGCAGGCTTCTTACTACGAGCAGTACTTC
CASSETGQASYYEQYF
>TRBV6-5|TRBJ1-6|-|-
TGTGCCAGCAGTTACTCGATCCCCGGGACCAATTCACCCCTCCACTTT
CASSYSIPGTNSPLHF
>TRBV28|TRBJ2-7|-|-
TGTGCCAGCAGTCCTACAGGGGAGGTTTCCTCCTACGAGCAGTACTTC
CASSPTGEVSSYEQYF
>TRBV4-1|TRBJ2-5|-|-
TGCGCCAGCAGCCAAGGTCGCGGGGGACACAAAGAGACCCAGTACTTC
CASSQGRGGHKETQYF
>TRBV5-4|TRBJ2-1|once|-
TGTGCCAGCAGCGCTGCCGGGACGGTGAGCTCCTACAATGAGCAGTTCTTC
CASSAAGTVSSYNEQFF
>TRBV19|TRBJ1-5|once|-
TGTGCCAGTAGTTTGGACGGATGGGTCCCGACTATTCATAGCAATCAGCCCCAGCATTTT
CASSLDGWVPTIHSNQPQHF